Here is one T cell receptor (beta chain) with its context. The data were taken from a study of blood T cell repertoires in COVID-19. Some clones are missing from TCRdb's copy, which holds only in-frame ones; the method was immunoSEQ multiplex PCR. The table lists approximately 200,000 clones, 85% of them singletons. The germline V and J ends were trimmed by 4 bases and 0 bases, with 13 bases remaining between them. Germline V gene lookup returns CDR1 LNHDA and CDR2 SQIVND (reference sequence). The CDR3 spans 16 residues. Sequencing was carried out using PBMCs or T cells enriched from blood (not recorded which). The genes are TRBV19 and TRBJ1-3, with no clear D. This TCR came from a middle-aged man who had recovered from COVID-19. The CDR3 region has the DNA TGTGCCAGTAGTAAGACTGCCTTTATCTCTGGAAACACCATATATTTT. Translated, it gives CASSKTAFISGNTIYF.